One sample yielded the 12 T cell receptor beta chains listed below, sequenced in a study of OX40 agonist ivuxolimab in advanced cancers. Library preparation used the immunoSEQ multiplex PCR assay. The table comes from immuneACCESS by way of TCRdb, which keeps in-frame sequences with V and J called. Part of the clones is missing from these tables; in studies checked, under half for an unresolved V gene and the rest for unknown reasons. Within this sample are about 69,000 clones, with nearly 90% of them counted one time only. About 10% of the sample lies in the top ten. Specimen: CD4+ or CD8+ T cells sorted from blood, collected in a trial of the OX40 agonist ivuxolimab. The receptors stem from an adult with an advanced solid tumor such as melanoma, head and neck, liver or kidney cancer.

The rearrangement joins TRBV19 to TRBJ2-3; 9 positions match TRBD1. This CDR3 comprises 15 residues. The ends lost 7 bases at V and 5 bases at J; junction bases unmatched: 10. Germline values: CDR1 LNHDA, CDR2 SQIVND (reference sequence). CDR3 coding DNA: TGTGCCAGTACCGCCGGGACAGGGCTCTTAGATACGCAGTATTTT. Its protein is CASTAGTGLLDTQYF.

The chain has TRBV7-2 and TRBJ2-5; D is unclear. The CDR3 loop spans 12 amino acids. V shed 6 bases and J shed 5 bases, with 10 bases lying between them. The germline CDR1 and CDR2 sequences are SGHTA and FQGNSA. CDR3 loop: CASSYLEETQYF. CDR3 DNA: TGTGCCAGCAGTTATCTGGAGGAGACCCAGTACTTC.

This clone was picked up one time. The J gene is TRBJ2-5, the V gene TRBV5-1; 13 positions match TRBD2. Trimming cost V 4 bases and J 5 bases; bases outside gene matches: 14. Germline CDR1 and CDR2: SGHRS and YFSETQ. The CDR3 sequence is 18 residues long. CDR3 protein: CASSGSGLAGSGMETQYF. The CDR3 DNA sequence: TGCGCCAGCAGCGGGTCGGGACTAGCGGGATCTGGGATGGAGACCCAGTACTTC.

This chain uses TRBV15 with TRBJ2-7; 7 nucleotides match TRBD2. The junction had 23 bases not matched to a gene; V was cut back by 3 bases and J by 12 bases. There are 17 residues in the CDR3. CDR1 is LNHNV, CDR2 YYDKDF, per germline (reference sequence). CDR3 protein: CATSRAGASGPSGGLYF. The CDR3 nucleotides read TGTGCCACCAGCAGGGCCGGGGCTAGCGGCCCATCCGGGGGGTTGTACTTC. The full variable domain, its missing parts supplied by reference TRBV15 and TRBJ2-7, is DAMVIQNPRYQVTQFGKPVTLSCSQTLNHNVMYWYQQKSSQAPKLLFHYYDKDFNNEADTPDNFQSRRPNTSFCFLDIRSPGLGDTAMYLCATSRAGASGPSGGLYFGPGTRLTVT.

As DNA, the CDR3 is TGTGCCAGCAGTTACGGGACAGGACGTGCGGGCTATGGCTACACCTTC. Amino acids: CASSYGTGRAGYGYTF. J is TRBJ1-2 and V is TRBV28; 8 nucleotides line up with TRBD1. Germline CDR1 is MDHEN and CDR2 is SYDVKM. CDR3 length equals 16 residues. The trim removed 4 bases at V and 4 bases at J, leaving 11 bases unmatched.

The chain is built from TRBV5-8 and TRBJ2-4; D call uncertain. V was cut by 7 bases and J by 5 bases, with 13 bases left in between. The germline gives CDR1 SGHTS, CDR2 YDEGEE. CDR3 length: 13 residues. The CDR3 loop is CASLGQYENIQYF. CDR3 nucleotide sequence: TGTGCCAGCTTAGGGCAGTACGAAAACATTCAGTACTTC.

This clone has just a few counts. The CDR3 DNA reads as TGTGCCATCAAGGCCCTAGCGGGCCCATTCACAGATACGCAGTATTTT. Amino acids: CAIKALAGPFTDTQYF. The rearrangement uses TRBV10-3 and TRBJ2-3; 8 bases fit TRBD2. Germline CDR1 and CDR2: ENHRY and SYGVKD. V lost 7 bases and J lost 2; bases outside the gene matches: 11. The CDR3 sequence is 16 residues long.

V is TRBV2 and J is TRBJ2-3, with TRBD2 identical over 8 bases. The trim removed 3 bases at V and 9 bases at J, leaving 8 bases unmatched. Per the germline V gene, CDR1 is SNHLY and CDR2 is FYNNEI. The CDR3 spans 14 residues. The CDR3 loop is CASSERIGRATQYF. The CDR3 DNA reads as TGTGCCAGCAGTGAGAGGATCGGGAGGGCCACGCAGTATTTT.

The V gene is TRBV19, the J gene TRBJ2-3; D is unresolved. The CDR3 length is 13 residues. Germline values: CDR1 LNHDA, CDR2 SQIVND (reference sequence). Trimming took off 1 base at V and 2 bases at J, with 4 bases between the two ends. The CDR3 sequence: CASSIGTTDTQYF. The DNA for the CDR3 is TGTGCCAGTAGTATAGGGACCACAGATACGCAGTATTTT.

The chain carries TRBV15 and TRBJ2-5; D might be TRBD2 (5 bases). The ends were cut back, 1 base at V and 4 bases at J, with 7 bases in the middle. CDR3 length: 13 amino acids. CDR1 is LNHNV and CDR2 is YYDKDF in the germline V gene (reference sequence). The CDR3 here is CATSRGGGETQYF. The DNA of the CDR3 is TGTGCCACCAGCAGAGGAGGAGGAGAGACCCAGTACTTC.

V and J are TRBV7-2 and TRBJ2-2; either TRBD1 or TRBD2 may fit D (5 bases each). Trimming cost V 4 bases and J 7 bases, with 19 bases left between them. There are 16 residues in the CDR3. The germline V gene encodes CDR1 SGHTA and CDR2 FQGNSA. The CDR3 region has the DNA TGTGCCAGCAGCTCAAGTCCCACTTCGGGGCTCGGGGAGCTGTTTTTT. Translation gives CASSSSPTSGLGELFF.

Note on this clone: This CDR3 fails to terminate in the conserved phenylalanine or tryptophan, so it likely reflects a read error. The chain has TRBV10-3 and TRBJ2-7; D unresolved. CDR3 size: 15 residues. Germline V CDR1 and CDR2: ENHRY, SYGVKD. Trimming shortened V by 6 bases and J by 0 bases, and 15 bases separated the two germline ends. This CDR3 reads CAIRNGLSSSYEQYL. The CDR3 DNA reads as TGTGCCATCAGGAATGGGCTCTCTAGCTCCTACGAGCAGTACCTC.